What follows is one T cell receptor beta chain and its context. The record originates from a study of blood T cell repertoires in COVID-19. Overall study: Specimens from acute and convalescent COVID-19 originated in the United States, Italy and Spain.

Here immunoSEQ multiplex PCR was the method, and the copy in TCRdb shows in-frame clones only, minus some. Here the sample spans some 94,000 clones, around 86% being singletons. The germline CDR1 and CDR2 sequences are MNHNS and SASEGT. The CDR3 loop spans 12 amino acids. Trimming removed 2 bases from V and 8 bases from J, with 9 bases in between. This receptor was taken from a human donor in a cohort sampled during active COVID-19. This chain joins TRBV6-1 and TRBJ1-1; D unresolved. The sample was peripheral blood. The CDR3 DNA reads TGTGCCAGCAGTGAATCAGTTACCGAAGCTTTCTTT. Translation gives CASSESVTEAFF.